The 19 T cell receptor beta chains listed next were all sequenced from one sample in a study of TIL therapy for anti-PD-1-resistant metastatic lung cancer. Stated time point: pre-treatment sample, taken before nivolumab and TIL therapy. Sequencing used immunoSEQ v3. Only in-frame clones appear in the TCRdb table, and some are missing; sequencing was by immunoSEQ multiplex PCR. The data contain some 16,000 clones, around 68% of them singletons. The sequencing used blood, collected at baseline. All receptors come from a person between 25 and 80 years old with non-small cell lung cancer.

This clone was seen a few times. DNA for the CDR3: TGTGCCAGCAGCTACGGACAGGGGGCAACAGAGACCCAGTACTTC. Amino acid sequence: CASSYGQGATETQYF. The chain recombines TRBV5-6 with TRBJ2-5; 11 bases are a match to TRBD1. Germline lookup yields CDR1 SGHDT and CDR2 YYEEEE. The CDR3 totals 15 residues. The V segment lost 3 bases and the J segment 4 bases; nucleotides outside the gene matches: 5.

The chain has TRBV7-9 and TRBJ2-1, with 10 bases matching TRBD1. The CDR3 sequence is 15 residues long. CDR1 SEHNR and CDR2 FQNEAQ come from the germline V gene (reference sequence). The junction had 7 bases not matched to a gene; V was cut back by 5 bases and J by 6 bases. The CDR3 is CASSVRDRGPNEQFF. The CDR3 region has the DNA TGTGCCAGCAGCGTCCGGGACAGGGGCCCCAATGAGCAGTTCTTC.

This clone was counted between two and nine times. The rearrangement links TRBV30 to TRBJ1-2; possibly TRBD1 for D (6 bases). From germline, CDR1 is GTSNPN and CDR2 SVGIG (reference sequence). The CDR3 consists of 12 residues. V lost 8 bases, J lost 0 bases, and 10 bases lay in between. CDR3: CAGGGTNYGYTF. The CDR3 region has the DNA TGTGCCGGGGGCGGGACTAACTATGGCTACACCTTC.

The CDR3 loop reads CASSYAITGQDGYTF. The CDR3 region has the DNA TGCGCCAGCAGCTACGCGATTACAGGTCAGGATGGCTACACCTTC. The chain combines TRBV4-1 with TRBJ1-2, with D possibly TRBD1 on 5 matching bases. Trimming stripped 5 bases from V and 6 bases from J, with 19 bases between. CDR1 and CDR2 from the germline V gene are MGHRA and YSYEKL. The CDR3 is made up of 15 amino acids.

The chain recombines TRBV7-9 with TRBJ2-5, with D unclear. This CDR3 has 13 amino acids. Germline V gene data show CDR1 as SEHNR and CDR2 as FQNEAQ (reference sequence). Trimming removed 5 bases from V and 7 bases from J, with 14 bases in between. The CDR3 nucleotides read TGTGCCAGCAGCCCGACGGGTGCGTGGACCCAGTACTTC. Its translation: CASSPTGAWTQYF.

In nucleotides, the CDR3 is TGTGCCAGCAGTCCCCTAGCGGGGGGGAACACCGGGGAGCTGTTTTTT. Protein sequence: CASSPLAGGNTGELFF. The gene calls are TRBV2 and TRBJ2-2; 11 nucleotides agree with TRBD2. V gave up 5 bases and J gave up 1 base; unmatched junction bases: 3. CDR1 is SNHLY and CDR2 is FYNNEI in the germline V gene. The CDR3 covers 16 residues.

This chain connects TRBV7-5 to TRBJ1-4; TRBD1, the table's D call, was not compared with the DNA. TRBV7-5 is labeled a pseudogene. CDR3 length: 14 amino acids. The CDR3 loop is CASSLGQGFEKLFF. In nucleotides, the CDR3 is TGTGCCAGCAGCTTAGGGCAGGGATTTGAAAAACTGTTTTTT.

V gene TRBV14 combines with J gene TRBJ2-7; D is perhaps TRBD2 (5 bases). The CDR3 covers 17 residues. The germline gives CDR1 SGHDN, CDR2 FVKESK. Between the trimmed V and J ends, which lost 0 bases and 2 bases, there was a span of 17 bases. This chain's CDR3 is CASSQDGFSGIPYEQYF. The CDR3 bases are TGTGCCAGCAGCCAAGATGGATTCAGCGGCATACCCTACGAGCAGTACTTC.

CDR3 sequence: CASSGYSGANVLTF. The CDR3 coding sequence is TGTGCCAGCAGTGGTTATTCTGGGGCCAACGTCCTGACTTTC. V and J are TRBV6-4 and TRBJ2-6; D not certain. CDR1 and CDR2 from the germline V gene are MRHNA and SNTAGT. Trimming stripped 4 bases from V and 1 base from J, with 5 bases between. CDR3 length: 14 residues.

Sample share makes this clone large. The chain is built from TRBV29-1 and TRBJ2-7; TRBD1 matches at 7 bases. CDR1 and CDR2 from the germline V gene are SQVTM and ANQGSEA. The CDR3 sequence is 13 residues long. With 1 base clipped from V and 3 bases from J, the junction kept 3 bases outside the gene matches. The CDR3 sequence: CSVEGTGYYEQYF. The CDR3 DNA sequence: TGCAGCGTTGAAGGGACAGGATACTACGAGCAGTACTTC.

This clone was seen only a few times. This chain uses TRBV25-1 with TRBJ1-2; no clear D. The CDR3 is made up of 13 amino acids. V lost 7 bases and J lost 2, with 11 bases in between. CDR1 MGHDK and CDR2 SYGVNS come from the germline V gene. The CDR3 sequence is CASIDNNNYGYTF. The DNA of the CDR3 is TGTGCCAGCATAGACAATAACAACTATGGCTACACCTTC.

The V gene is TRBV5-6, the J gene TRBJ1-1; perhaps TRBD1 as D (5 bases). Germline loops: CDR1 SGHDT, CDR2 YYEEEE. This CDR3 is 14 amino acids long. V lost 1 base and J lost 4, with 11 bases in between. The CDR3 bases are TGTGCCAGCAGCTTGCCGGGGCTTTCCACTGAAGCTTTCTTT. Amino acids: CASSLPGLSTEAFF.

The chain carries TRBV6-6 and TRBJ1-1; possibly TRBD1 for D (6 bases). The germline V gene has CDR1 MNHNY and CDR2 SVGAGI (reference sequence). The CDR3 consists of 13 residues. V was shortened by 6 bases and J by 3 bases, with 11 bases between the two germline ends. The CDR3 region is CASSDRWDTEAFF. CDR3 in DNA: TGTGCCAGCAGCGACAGGTGGGACACTGAAGCTTTCTTT.

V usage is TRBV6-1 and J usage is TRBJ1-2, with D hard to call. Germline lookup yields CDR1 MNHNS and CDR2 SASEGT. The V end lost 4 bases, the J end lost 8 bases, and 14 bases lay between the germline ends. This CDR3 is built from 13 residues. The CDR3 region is CASSAQGSSGYTF. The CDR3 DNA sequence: TGTGCCAGCAGTGCCCAAGGATCGAGCGGCTACACCTTC.

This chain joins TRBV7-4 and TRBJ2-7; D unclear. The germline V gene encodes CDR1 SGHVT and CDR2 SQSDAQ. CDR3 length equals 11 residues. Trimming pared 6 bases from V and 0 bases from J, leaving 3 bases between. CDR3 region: CASSHSYEQYF. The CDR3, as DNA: TGTGCCAGCAGTCACTCCTACGAGCAGTACTTC.

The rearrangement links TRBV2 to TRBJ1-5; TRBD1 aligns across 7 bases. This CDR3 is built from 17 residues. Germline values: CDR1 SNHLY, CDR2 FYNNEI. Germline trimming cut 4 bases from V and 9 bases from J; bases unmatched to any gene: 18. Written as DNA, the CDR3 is TGTGCCAGCAGTGGAGCGGGAGGAGCAGGGGGGTTAAGGCCCCAGCATTTT. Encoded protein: CASSGAGGAGGLRPQHF.

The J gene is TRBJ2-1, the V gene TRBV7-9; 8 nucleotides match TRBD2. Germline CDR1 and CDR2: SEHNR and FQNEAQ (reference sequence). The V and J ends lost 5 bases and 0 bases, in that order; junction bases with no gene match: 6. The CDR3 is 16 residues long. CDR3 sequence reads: CASSRLAPSSYNEQFF. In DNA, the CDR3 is TGTGCCAGCAGCAGACTAGCGCCGAGCTCCTACAATGAGCAGTTCTTC.

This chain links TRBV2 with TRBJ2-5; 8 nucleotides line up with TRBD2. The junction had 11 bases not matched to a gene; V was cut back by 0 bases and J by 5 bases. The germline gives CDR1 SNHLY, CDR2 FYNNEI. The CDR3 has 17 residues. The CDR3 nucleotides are TGTGCCAGCAGTGAAGCGCTTACGGGGGGGCGGCAGGAGACCCAGTACTTC. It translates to CASSEALTGGRQETQYF.

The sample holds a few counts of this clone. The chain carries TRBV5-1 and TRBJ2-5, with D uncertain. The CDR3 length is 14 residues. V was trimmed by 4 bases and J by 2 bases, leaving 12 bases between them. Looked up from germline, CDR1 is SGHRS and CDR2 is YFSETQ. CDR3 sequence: CASSIGTFQETQYF. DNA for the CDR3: TGCGCCAGCAGCATTGGCACTTTTCAAGAGACCCAGTACTTC.